This TCR beta chain came from a study of response to subunit inactivated influenza vaccine. This CDR3 spans 17 amino acids. Germline loops: CDR1 MDHEN, CDR2 SYDVKM. The V and J ends lost 2 bases and 2 bases respectively, with 17 bases between them. TCRdb reprocessed the RT-PCR reads with MiXCR, giving one entry per CDR3 protein. The table lists 180,000 or so distinct CDR3 sequences, more than 10% of them singletons. There are many counts of this clonotype. These records were also assigned to another study, of T cells expressing NK-cell markers. As that report states: What made the TCR beta cDNA was 5'RACE template switching with UMIs. Seropositivity for HCMV was found in seven of the eight sequenced donors, with one seronegative. Among CD8+ T cells from 5 to 7 donors, dominant NKG2C+ clonotypes accounted for about 1.0-7.0%.

The chain couples TRBV28 to TRBJ2-3; D gene unclear. This sample comprised CD8+ T cells sorted from PBMCs, obtained 11 to 12 days after vaccination. The receptor was isolated from a middle-aged man who received an inactivated influenza vaccine. The CDR3 protein is CASSLTGRAASTDTQYF. The CDR3 nucleotides are TGTGCCAGCAGTTTAACCGGTAGGGCAGCCTCCACAGATACGCAGTATTTT.